This T cell receptor beta chain was observed in a study of cytomegalovirus exposure and HLA in healthy donors. The PCR had 60 Vbeta and 13 Jbeta primers. This table comes from immunoSEQ multiplex PCR, and its TCRdb copy is limited to in-frame clones, with some not included. The sample lists roughly 110,000 clones, over 70% occurring once. CDR3 size: 19 residues. V dropped 5 bases and J dropped 4; count of bases not matched to a gene: 20. The germline V gene has CDR1 SEHNR and CDR2 FQNEAQ (reference sequence). Sequenced input: PBMCs. V gene TRBV7-9 combines with J gene TRBJ1-3, with 7 positions matching TRBD1. The clonotype comes from a man aged 25 to 40 in good health and CMV-seronegative. The CDR3 region is CASSPPGVSFGTAGNTIYF. The CDR3 DNA is TGTGCCAGCAGCCCCCCGGGAGTTTCCTTTGGGACAGCCGGAAACACCATATATTTT.